These 29 T cell receptor beta chains originate from one sample sequenced in a study of blood T cell repertoires in COVID-19. Repertoires were generated with immunoSEQ multiplex PCR, while TCRdb's copy carries only in-frame clones and drops some. The sample has 130,000 or so clones, 65% to 90% seen once; the top ten hold 9.5% to 13%. The sequencing sample was made of peripheral blood. The receptors shown here come from a human donor in a cohort sampled during active COVID-19.

This chain connects TRBV7-9 to TRBJ2-1; 8 bases match TRBD1. Germline assignment: CDR1 SEHNR and CDR2 FQNEAQ (reference sequence). V lost 5 bases and J lost 0; bases outside the gene matches: 6. This CDR3 contains 16 residues. CDR3 in amino acids: CASSPRQGSSYNEQFF. The CDR3 DNA reads TGTGCCAGCAGCCCCCGACAGGGGAGCTCCTACAATGAGCAGTTCTTC.

V and J are TRBV6-1 and TRBJ2-1, with 7 bases identical to TRBD2. Germline CDR1 is MNHNS and CDR2 is SASEGT. The V and J ends lost 2 bases and 6 bases, in that order; junction bases with no gene match: 7. CDR3 length: 15 amino acids. The CDR3 region has the DNA TGTGCCAGCAGTGAATGGGGGGGGGTAAGCAATGAGCAGTTCTTC. Amino acid sequence: CASSEWGGVSNEQFF.

The genes are TRBV23-1 and TRBJ1-1; the D gene is possibly TRBD1 (6 bases). TRBV23-1 is an open reading frame whose function is uncertain. Deletions cut 3 bases from V and 0 bases from J, with 14 bases between. The CDR3 sequence is 16 residues long. For the CDR3, the DNA is TGCGCCAGCAGTCAGGGGCAGGGGACAATGAACACTGAAGCTTTCTTT. Amino acids: CASSQGQGTMNTEAFF.

The J gene is TRBJ2-4, the V gene TRBV28; tentative D call: TRBD1 (6 bases). The CDR3 loop spans 15 amino acids. The ends were cut back, 4 bases at V and 0 bases at J, with 10 bases in the middle. Germline assignment: CDR1 MDHEN and CDR2 SYDVKM. The CDR3 coding sequence is TGTGCCAGCAGTTCAGGGGCACTAGCCAAAAACATTCAGTACTTC. This codes for CASSSGALAKNIQYF. Using reference TRBV28 and TRBJ2-4 for the parts outside the CDR3, the full variable domain is DVKVTQSSRYLVKRTGEKVFLECVQDMDHENMFWYRQDPGLGLRLIYFSYDVKMKEKGDIPEGYSVSREKKERFSLILESASTNQTSMYLCASSSGALAKNIQYFGAGTRLSVL.

This clone was seen just once. The chain couples TRBV6-6 to TRBJ2-1; D is uncertain. Germline V gives CDR1 MNHNY, CDR2 SVGAGI (reference sequence). V was trimmed by 5 bases and J by 4 bases, leaving 6 bases between them. This CDR3 has 12 residues. CDR3 in amino acids: CASSTIYNEQFF. The CDR3 DNA is TGTGCCAGCAGTACTATTTACAATGAGCAGTTCTTC.

The chain is built from TRBV7-9 and TRBJ2-1; D might be TRBD2 (7 bases). The CDR3 covers 14 residues. V lost 4 bases and J lost 8, with 15 bases in between. Germline CDR1 reads SEHNR; CDR2 reads FQNEAQ (reference sequence). Here the CDR3 reads CASSSGGAPDEQFF. CDR3 DNA sequence: TGTGCCAGCAGCTCTGGGGGGGCCCCCGATGAGCAGTTCTTC.

The chain couples TRBV2 to TRBJ1-1; 7 bases match TRBD1. The CDR3 is 14 amino acids. Trimming took 8 bases from V and 5 from J; bases not matched to a gene: 11. CDR1 and CDR2 from the germline V gene are SNHLY and FYNNEI. For the CDR3, the DNA is TGTGCCAGCGCCGAACAGTCCAGGGGGACTGAAGCTTTCTTT. Residues: CASAEQSRGTEAFF.

V usage is TRBV6-1 and J usage is TRBJ1-2; D ambiguous. The V gene's germline CDR1 is MNHNS and CDR2 SASEGT. CDR3 size: 15 residues. Trimming took off 1 base at V and 0 bases at J, with 9 bases between the two ends. The CDR3 here is CASSEGGGANYGYTF. In nucleotides, the CDR3 is TGTGCCAGCAGTGAAGGCGGAGGCGCTAACTATGGCTACACCTTC.

This clone has only one observation. This chain uses TRBV7-2 with TRBJ2-3; a possible D gene is TRBD2 (6 bases). With 5 bases removed from V and 2 bases from J, the gap between germline ends came to 11 bases. Per germline, CDR1 SGHTA and CDR2 FQGNSA. The CDR3 has 14 amino acids. The CDR3 DNA sequence: TGTGCCAGCAGCCTCCGACTAGACACAGATACGCAGTATTTT. Translated: CASSLRLDTDTQYF.

This clone was observed a single time. The V call is TRBV7-7, the J call TRBJ1-5; 8 bases align to TRBD1. This CDR3 contains 16 residues. V was pared by 2 bases and J by 5 bases, with 8 bases of the junction left unmatched. CDR1 is SSHAT, CDR2 FNYEAQ, per germline (reference sequence). CDR3 protein: CASSLTNRRGHQPQHF. For the CDR3, the DNA is TGTGCCAGCAGCTTAACCAACCGCAGGGGGCATCAGCCCCAGCATTTT.

The rearrangement joins TRBV6-5 to TRBJ1-2, with 9 bases fitting TRBD1. With 4 bases clipped from V and 4 bases from J, the junction kept 10 bases outside the gene matches. This CDR3 spans 16 amino acids. Germline V gene data show CDR1 as MNHEY and CDR2 as SVGAGI. In DNA, the CDR3 is TGTGCCAGCAGTTCCCCGGGACAGGGTGGTGTCTATGGCTACACCTTC. As protein: CASSSPGQGGVYGYTF.

This clone appeared once. The CDR3 end shows no conserved phenylalanine or tryptophan, and so a read error is likely. The DNA is omitted, as the CDR3 cannot be located on it reliably, and the CDR3 follows TCRdb's listing. The V and J genes are TRBV5-4 and TRBJ2-7; whether TRBD1, the table's D call, matches the DNA was not checked. A total of 15 residues make up the CDR3, ends included. Looked up from germline, CDR1 is SGHNT and CDR2 is YYREEE (reference sequence). The CDR3 loop is CASSLLGTGEEKGIL.

In DNA form, the CDR3 reads TGTGCCAGTAGTATGGGGCTAGGGGCCAAAAACATTCAGTACTTC. Translating gives CASSMGLGAKNIQYF. The V call is TRBV19, the J call TRBJ2-4, with D possibly TRBD1 on 5 matching bases. CDR1 and CDR2 from the germline V gene are LNHDA and SQIVND (reference sequence). This CDR3 has 15 residues. V lost 3 bases to trimming and J lost 1 base, with 10 bases between them. Variable domain in full (rest from reference TRBV19 and TRBJ2-4): DGGITQSPKYLFRKEGQNVTLSCEQNLNHDAMYWYRQDPGQGLRLIYYSQIVNDFQKGDIAEGYSVSREKKESFPLTVTSAQKNPTAFYLCASSMGLGAKNIQYFGAGTRLSVL.

This clone was counted only a few times. V usage is TRBV3-1 (or the pseudogene TRBV3-2) and J usage is TRBJ1-5; D is unresolved. Germline V gene sequence: CDR1 LGHDT, CDR2 YNNKEL (reference sequence). V shed 3 bases and J shed 2 bases, with 5 bases lying between them. The CDR3 length is 13 residues. CDR3 sequence reads: CASSQRGNQPQHF. CDR3 DNA sequence: TGTGCCAGCAGCCAGCGGGGCAATCAGCCCCAGCATTTT.

This clone has only one observation. This chain links TRBV5-1 with TRBJ1-5, with TRBD1 matching 9 bases. The germline CDR1 and CDR2 sequences are SGHRS and YFSETQ. V lost 4 bases to trimming and J lost 5 bases; unmatched junction nucleotides: 10. The CDR3 is 16 amino acids. The CDR3 nucleotides read TGCGCCAGCAGCCCTGACGGGACAGGGATTTATCAGCCCCAGCATTTT. Amino acids: CASSPDGTGIYQPQHF.

This rearrangement joins TRBV3-1 (or the pseudogene TRBV3-2) to TRBJ2-2; D is possibly TRBD1 (5 bases). CDR1 and CDR2 (germline): LGHDT, YNNKEL (reference sequence). Trimming stripped 1 base from V and 6 bases from J, with 15 bases between. CDR3 length: 16 amino acids. CDR3 DNA sequence: TGTGCCAGCAGCCAAGCGCCAGGGTCACCTTCCGGGGAGCTGTTTTTT. Translation: CASSQAPGSPSGELFF.

The chain has TRBV6-1 and TRBJ1-5; no clear D gene. Germline values: CDR1 MNHNS, CDR2 SASEGT. V was clipped by 1 base and J by 4 bases, with 14 bases between them. The length of the CDR3 is 16 residues. CDR3 amino acids: CASSEELASGNQPQHF. The DNA of the CDR3 is TGTGCCAGCAGTGAAGAGTTGGCCTCGGGGAATCAGCCCCAGCATTTT.

J is TRBJ2-1 and V is TRBV4-1, with D uncertain. Germline values: CDR1 MGHRA, CDR2 YSYEKL. Trimming cost V 1 base and J 8 bases, with 3 bases left between them. The CDR3 runs to 11 residues. The CDR3 protein is CASSQGDEQFF. The CDR3 nucleotides read TGCGCCAGCAGCCAAGGAGATGAGCAGTTCTTC.

The chain links TRBV28 to TRBJ2-7; D unclear. Germline V CDR1 and CDR2: MDHEN, SYDVKM. The CDR3 loop spans 14 amino acids. Trimming shortened V by 0 bases and J by 0 bases, and 6 bases separated the two germline ends. The CDR3 loop reads CASSLWSGSYEQYF. The DNA for the CDR3 is TGTGCCAGCAGTTTATGGTCAGGCTCCTACGAGCAGTACTTC. Supplemented by reference TRBV28 and TRBJ2-7, the full variable domain reads DVKVTQSSRYLVKRTGEKVFLECVQDMDHENMFWYRQDPGLGLRLIYFSYDVKMKEKGDIPEGYSVSREKKERFSLILESASTNQTSMYLCASSLWSGSYEQYFGPGTRLTVT.

This sequence joins TRBV18 and TRBJ2-2; 8 nucleotides align to TRBD1. Germline V gives CDR1 KGHSH, CDR2 LQKENI. This CDR3 spans 16 amino acids. V lost 5 bases, J lost 3 bases, and 8 bases stayed unmatched. CDR3 amino acids: CASSTTGTGYTGELFF. DNA for the CDR3: TGTGCCAGCTCAACAACCGGGACAGGTTACACCGGGGAGCTGTTTTTT.

The chain couples TRBV18 to TRBJ2-7, with 7 positions matching TRBD1. Germline CDR1 KGHSH, CDR2 LQKENI. V lost 3 bases and J lost 6; bases outside the gene matches: 5. This CDR3 spans 13 amino acids. CDR3 nucleotides: TGTGCCAGCTCACCGGGGACAGCCCGCGAGCAGTACTTC. Its protein product is CASSPGTAREQYF.

The V gene is TRBV6-2 or TRBV6-3, the J gene TRBJ2-7; D call uncertain. Germline V gives CDR1 MNHEY, CDR2 SVGEGT. The CDR3 covers 13 residues. V lost 3 bases and J 4 bases, leaving 10 bases between the germline ends. The chain's CDR3 is CASSYSVAYEQYF. CDR3 sequence (DNA): TGTGCCAGCAGTTATAGTGTAGCTTACGAGCAGTACTTC.

The chain combines TRBV9 with TRBJ1-2; 7 bases map to TRBD1. The CDR3 runs 14 residues. Germline V gene sequence: CDR1 SGDLS, CDR2 YYNGEE. The junction had 2 bases not matched to a gene; V was cut back by 1 base and J by 2 bases. The CDR3 loop is CASSVQGQNYGYTF. CDR3 bases: TGTGCCAGCAGCGTACAGGGACAGAACTATGGCTACACCTTC.

This rearrangement joins TRBV5-1 to TRBJ2-2; 14 nucleotides line up with TRBD2. Germline loops: CDR1 SGHRS, CDR2 YFSETQ. The CDR3 covers 19 residues. V shed 0 bases and J 4 bases; nucleotides not matched to a gene: 8. CDR3 in amino acids: CASSLVPGLAGATTGELFF. The CDR3 DNA follows: TGCGCCAGCAGCTTGGTCCCGGGACTAGCGGGGGCCACCACCGGGGAGCTGTTTTTT.

The chain couples TRBV2 to TRBJ2-1; TRBD1 might be the D (6 bases). V shed 3 bases and J shed 3 bases, with 12 bases lying between them. Per germline, CDR1 SNHLY and CDR2 FYNNEI. The CDR3 consists of 15 residues. CDR3 nucleotides: TGTGCCAGCAGTGATAGAGGGGGAGTCTACAATGAGCAGTTCTTC. It yields the protein CASSDRGGVYNEQFF.

V gene TRBV19 combines with J gene TRBJ1-1, with TRBD1 matching over 8 bases. There are 20 residues in the CDR3. CDR1 LNHDA and CDR2 SQIVND come from the germline V gene (reference sequence). After removal of 9 bases from V and 1 base from J, the junction contained 25 bases not matched to a gene. CDR3 DNA: TGTGCCAGGAAGACCGGGACAGGCGTTCAGGGGCACACGGGGAACACTGAAGCTTTCTTT. Translated, it gives CARKTGTGVQGHTGNTEAFF. The full variable domain, in which reference TRBV19 and TRBJ1-1 provide the parts outside the CDR3, is DGGITQSPKYLFRKEGQNVTLSCEQNLNHDAMYWYRQDPGQGLRLIYYSQIVNDFQKGDIAEGYSVSREKKESFPLTVTSAQKNPTAFYLCARKTGTGVQGHTGNTEAFFGQGTRLTVV.

J is TRBJ2-7 and V is TRBV27; D may be TRBD2 (5 bases). Germline V gives CDR1 MNHEY, CDR2 SMNVEV (reference sequence). CDR3 length: 14 amino acids. Deletions cut 8 bases from V and 2 bases from J, with 16 bases between. The CDR3 region has the DNA TGTGCCAGCCAACTTGAGACGGGAACCTACGAGCAGTACTTC. It yields the protein CASQLETGTYEQYF.

The V call is TRBV6-2 or TRBV6-3, the J call TRBJ2-1, with 7 bases matching TRBD1. Germline assignment: CDR1 MNHEY and CDR2 SVGEGT. The CDR3 runs to 14 residues. Trimming cost V 2 bases and J 4 bases; bases outside gene matches: 2. The CDR3 loop reads CASSYMGQYNEQFF. The CDR3 DNA sequence: TGTGCCAGCAGTTACATGGGACAGTACAATGAGCAGTTCTTC.

This clone was recorded once. The gene calls are TRBV6-5 and TRBJ2-2; 10 bases align to TRBD1. After removal of 4 bases from V and 3 bases from J, the junction contained 2 bases not matched to a gene. The CDR3 loop spans 15 amino acids. Germline CDR1 reads MNHEY; CDR2 reads SVGAGI. The CDR3 DNA reads TGTGCCAGCAGTTGGGGACAGGGGTACACCGGGGAGCTGTTTTTT. This gives the protein CASSWGQGYTGELFF.